These 12 T cell receptor beta chains originate from one sample sequenced in a study of early T cells in non-severe SARS-CoV-2 infection. MiXCR, applied by TCRdb to the 5' RACE reads, yields one record per CDR3 protein. The sample lists 80,000 to 95,000 distinct CDR3 sequences; roughly 13% were seen once. The material sequenced was whole blood. These receptors all stem from an adult who was a healthcare worker with PCR-confirmed SARS-CoV-2 infection or an uninfected control (not recorded which).

This clonotype was detected many times. The V and J genes are TRBV9 and TRBJ1-5, with unresolved D. The CDR3 contains 14 residues. Germline V gene data show CDR1 as SGDLS and CDR2 as YYNGEE. V lost 1 base and J 6 bases, leaving 11 bases between the germline ends. The CDR3 coding sequence is TGTGCCAGCAGCGTAATCGGAGGGAGTCAGCCCCAGCATTTT. Amino acid sequence: CASSVIGGSQPQHF.

This clonotype was seen a few times. The V call is TRBV18, the J call TRBJ2-6; TRBD1 matches 7 bases. V lost 2 bases, J lost 1 base, and 11 bases stayed unmatched. The germline V gene encodes CDR1 KGHSH and CDR2 LQKENI. The CDR3 runs to 19 residues. CDR3 protein: CASSPRSGTDLSGANVLTF. CDR3 bases: TGTGCCAGCTCACCAAGGTCCGGGACAGATCTATCTGGGGCCAACGTCCTGACTTTC.

The chain carries TRBV7-8 and TRBJ2-5; possible D gene TRBD2, 6 bases. Germline CDR1 and CDR2: SGHVS and FQNEAQ. V was clipped by 7 bases and J by 1 base, with 16 bases between them. There are 15 residues in the CDR3. CDR3 sequence: CASTSGGGIQETQYF. The CDR3 DNA reads TGTGCCAGCACCTCAGGTGGAGGGATCCAAGAGACCCAGTACTTC.

CDR3 amino acids: CASSKAQGPAGGGYTF. In nucleotides, the CDR3 is TGTGCCAGCAGCAAAGCCCAGGGACCTGCGGGGGGTGGCTACACCTTC. This chain joins TRBV14 and TRBJ1-2; D may be TRBD1 (5 bases). The germline V gene has CDR1 SGHDN and CDR2 FVKESK. There are 16 residues in the CDR3. Deletions cut 5 bases from V and 7 bases from J, with 23 bases between.

The rearrangement uses TRBV18 and TRBJ2-5, with D hard to call. Trimming shortened V by 2 bases and J by 6 bases, and 7 bases separated the two germline ends. CDR1 is KGHSH and CDR2 is LQKENI in the germline V gene. CDR3 length equals 12 residues. The DNA of the CDR3 is TGTGCCAGCTCACCAGCGGAAAAGACCCAGTACTTC. It yields the protein CASSPAEKTQYF.

Only a few counts were recorded for this clonotype. The chain uses TRBV29-1 and TRBJ1-4; a possible D gene is TRBD1 (5 bases). The CDR3 consists of 13 residues. The germline V gene has CDR1 SQVTM and CDR2 ANQGSEA. Trimming cost V 4 bases and J 8 bases, with 14 bases left between them. In nucleotides, the CDR3 is TGCAGCGTTGCGGGACGGCATAGGGAAAAACTGTTTTTT. This encodes CSVAGRHREKLFF.

This clonotype has just a few counts. The CDR3 region is CASSLDRSRNQPQHF. CDR3 nucleotide sequence: TGTGCCAGCAGCCTGGACAGGTCCCGCAATCAGCCCCAGCATTTT. This chain connects TRBV2 to TRBJ1-5; 7 positions agree with TRBD1. This CDR3 contains 15 residues. Germline CDR1 and CDR2: SNHLY and FYNNEI. V was pared by 6 bases and J by 2 bases, with 7 bases of the junction left unmatched.

This clonotype was counted between two and nine times. The CDR3 spells CASRGGAAYNEQFF. The CDR3 region has the DNA TGTGCCAGCCGCGGGGGGGCCGCCTACAATGAGCAGTTCTTC. The chain has TRBV12-3 or TRBV12-4 and TRBJ2-1; 9 positions agree with TRBD2. This CDR3 region has 14 residues. V dropped 8 bases and J dropped 2; count of bases not matched to a gene: 4.

At least ten counts were recorded for this clonotype. V usage is TRBV7-3 and J usage is TRBJ2-2; TRBD1 matches 9 bases. Germline V gene data show CDR1 as SGHTA and CDR2 as FQGTGA. J lost 7 bases, V lost 3 bases, and 15 bases had no gene match. The length of the CDR3 is 18 residues. The CDR3 DNA follows: TGTGCCAGCAGCTTCACTGCTACGGGACAGGGCGGGATCGGGGAGCTGTTTTTT. Translation: CASSFTATGQGGIGELFF.

CDR3 DNA sequence: TGTGCCAGCAGCTTAACGGGGGCTAGCGGGGCTACCACAGATACGCAGTATTTT. It is translated as CASSLTGASGATTDTQYF. The J gene is TRBJ2-3, the V gene TRBV7-3; 9 bases line up with TRBD2. The germline gives CDR1 SGHTA, CDR2 FQGTGA. This CDR3 has 18 amino acids. Trimming removed 0 bases from V and 2 bases from J; junction bases left unmatched: 9.

The sample holds a few counts of this clonotype. The rearrangement joins TRBV7-8 to TRBJ1-2, with D perhaps matching TRBD1 (5 bases). The CDR3 runs 17 residues. Germline lookup yields CDR1 SGHVS and CDR2 FQNEAQ. V was cut by 1 base and J by 0 bases, with 15 bases left in between. The CDR3 region has the DNA TGTGCCAGCAGCTTAGGTGTCAGGGAAAGGGCTAACTATGGCTACACCTTC. Translated, it gives CASSLGVRERANYGYTF.

This clonotype has ten or more counts. J is TRBJ1-6 and V is TRBV5-4; D may be TRBD1 (6 bases). Germline CDR1 is SGHNT and CDR2 is YYREEE (reference sequence). The CDR3 extends over 16 amino acids. Trimming removed 3 bases from V and 9 bases from J, with 19 bases in between. The CDR3 bases are TGTGCCAGCAGCTCGGAGGGGGTCCAAAGGGGTTCACCCCTCCACTTT. This encodes CASSSEGVQRGSPLHF.